This section outlines one T cell receptor beta chain sequence together with its context. As yet, its antigen is unknown. This entry comes from a study of cytomegalovirus exposure and HLA in healthy donors. PCR used 60 Vbeta primers and 13 Jbeta primers. Clones were read by immunoSEQ multiplex PCR, and TCRdb kept only the in-frame ones, dropping some. The sample has tens of thousands of clones, less than 85% seen once. Study outcomes and limitations: In a later analysis, several top co-occurrence clusters appeared linked to parvovirus B19, influenza, CMV and Epstein-Barr virus. Presence/absence comparisons presumed near-even sequencing depth among donors. Trimming of TCR beta V- and J-genes showed a link, identified in a later analysis, to a missense DCLRE1C variant.

Germline V gives CDR1 SGHNT, CDR2 YYREEE (reference sequence). The CDR3 has 13 residues. The V gene end was trimmed by 3 bases and the J gene end by 6 bases; junction bases not matched to a gene: 0. The chain employs TRBV5-4 and TRBJ2-4; 10 positions match TRBD2. This TCR derives from a woman between 18 and 29 years old in good health and CMV-seronegative. What was sequenced was PBMCs. The CDR3 DNA sequence: TGTGCCAGCAGCTCTAGCGGGAGAAACATTCAGTACTTC. Encoded protein: CASSSSGRNIQYF.